This entry describes one T cell receptor beta chain. These data belong to a study of blood T cell repertoires in COVID-19. Study overall: Sample material is recorded as cDNA or gDNA derived from T cells, B-cell-depleted T cells, or PBMCs.

Sequencing used immunoSEQ multiplex PCR; TCRdb keeps in-frame clones, though not all of them. This table has 300,000 to 350,000 clones, approximately 86% appearing once. The germline V gene has CDR1 LGHDT and CDR2 YNNKEL (reference sequence). V was trimmed by 7 bases and J by 6 bases, leaving 19 bases between them. There are 15 residues in the CDR3. V and J are TRBV3-1 (or the pseudogene TRBV3-2) and TRBJ1-3; D is perhaps TRBD1 (5 bases). The TCR originated in a man aged 25 to 40 with COVID-19, enrolled during active disease. The material sequenced was peripheral blood. The chain's CDR3 is CASTRDSGFPNTIYF. The CDR3 nucleotides read TGTGCCAGCACCAGGGACTCAGGTTTTCCAAACACCATATATTTT.